These 26 T cell receptor beta chains came from one sample sequenced in a study of preoperative IRX-2 immunotherapy in early breast cancer. The data were produced by immunoSEQ multiplex PCR, yet TCRdb's version contains in-frame clones alone and is incomplete. This sample yields some 99,000 clones, of which 86% are seen a single time; approximately 2% belongs to the top ten. Treatment in this sample: preoperative locoregional IRX-2 cytokine immunotherapy. The source was tumor tissue, collected after IRX-2 immunotherapy. These receptors were obtained from a human donor with breast cancer.

CDR3 bases: TGTGCCAGCAGCCAAGGTGGTTGGGAGTTTTTTGAAAAACTGTTTTTT. Translation gives CASSQGGWEFFEKLFF. The gene calls are TRBV14 and TRBJ1-4, with no clear D. This CDR3 has 16 residues. Germline lookup yields CDR1 SGHDN and CDR2 FVKESK. Trimming pared 1 base from V and 7 bases from J, leaving 16 bases between.

Written as DNA, the CDR3 is TGCGCCAGCAGCCCTAGATGGGGATCACAGATCCATGAGCAGTTCTTC. Its protein is CASSPRWGSQIHEQFF. The chain employs TRBV4-1 and TRBJ2-1; no reliable D call. This CDR3 is built from 16 residues. Trimming stripped 4 bases from V and 8 bases from J, with 21 bases between. Germline CDR1 reads MGHRA; CDR2 reads YSYEKL.

This clone was observed once. This chain links TRBV25-1 with TRBJ2-1; D is possibly TRBD1 (6 bases). Between the trimmed V and J ends, which lost 2 bases and 3 bases, there was a span of 11 bases. CDR1 is MGHDK, CDR2 SYGVNS, per germline. The CDR3 sequence is 15 residues long. The CDR3 bases are TGTGCCAGCAGTGAAAGGGGGAGTCACTACAATGAGCAGTTCTTC. Translation gives CASSERGSHYNEQFF. The full variable domain, completed using reference TRBV25-1 and TRBJ2-1, is EADIYQTPRYLVIGTGKKITLECSQTMGHDKMYWYQQDPGMELHLIHYSYGVNSTEKGDLSSESTVSRIRTEHFPLTLESARPSHTSQYLCASSERGSHYNEQFFGPGTRLTVL.

The rearrangement joins TRBV5-1 to TRBJ2-1; a possible D gene is TRBD2 (5 bases). The germline V gene has CDR1 SGHRS and CDR2 YFSETQ. The V gene lost 5 bases and the J gene lost 5 bases, with 14 bases spanning the gap. The CDR3 sequence is 14 residues long. The CDR3: CASRLLDGNNEQFF. In DNA, the CDR3 is TGCGCCAGCAGGTTGTTGGACGGGAACAATGAGCAGTTCTTC. The variable domain in full, with the rest retrieved from reference TRBV5-1 and TRBJ2-1, is KAGVTQTPRYLIKTRGQQVTLSCSPISGHRSVSWYQQTPGQGLQFLFEYFSETQRNKGNFPGRFSGRQFSNSRSEMNVSTLELGDSALYLCASRLLDGNNEQFFGPGTRLTVL.

A few counts support this clone. V and J are TRBV19 and TRBJ2-1; weak D call: TRBD2 (5 bases). This CDR3 has 16 residues. Germline V gene lookup returns CDR1 LNHDA and CDR2 SQIVND (reference sequence). V lost 6 bases and J 4 bases, leaving 19 bases between the germline ends. CDR3 DNA sequence: TGTGCCAGTAGCTTCTCCGGGATAGCCCCGTACAATGAGCAGTTCTTC. Translation: CASSFSGIAPYNEQFF.

The J gene is TRBJ2-7, the V gene TRBV6-8; the match to TRBD1 covers 7 bases. The CDR3 length is 15 residues. The germline gives CDR1 MNHGY, CDR2 SAAAGT. J was trimmed by 2 bases and V by 4 bases; bases with no gene match: 8. CDR3 sequence: CASSFLQGSPYEQYF. In DNA, the CDR3 is TGTGCCAGCAGTTTCTTACAGGGGTCCCCCTACGAGCAGTACTTC.

The chain combines TRBV6-8 with TRBJ1-5, with D tentatively TRBD1 (5 bases). V lost 6 bases, J lost 0 bases, and 9 bases lay in between. Germline CDR1 is MNHGY and CDR2 is SAAAGT. This CDR3 is built from 14 residues. This chain's CDR3 is CASRRTNSNQPQHF. The CDR3 bases are TGTGCCAGCAGAAGGACAAATAGCAATCAGCCCCAGCATTTT.

The chain has TRBV10-2 and TRBJ1-5, with unresolved D. There are 13 residues in the CDR3. Trimming removed 1 base at V and 4 bases at J, with 5 bases between. CDR1 is WSHSY and CDR2 is SAAADI in the germline V gene. CDR3 loop: CASSELVNQPQHF. The DNA for the CDR3 is TGCGCCAGCAGTGAGTTGGTAAATCAGCCCCAGCATTTT.

The chain couples TRBV19 to TRBJ1-6; D is perhaps TRBD1 (6 bases). The germline gives CDR1 LNHDA, CDR2 SQIVND (reference sequence). This CDR3 is 14 amino acids long. V was trimmed by 11 bases and J by 8 bases, leaving 19 bases between them. The CDR3 nucleotides are TGTGCCGGTGGGCGGGGGGCGAAGGATTCACCCCTCCACTTT. Its protein product is CAGGRGAKDSPLHF.

This chain uses TRBV19 with TRBJ2-2; 10 bases line up with TRBD2. Per germline, CDR1 LNHDA and CDR2 SQIVND (reference sequence). V dropped 7 bases and J dropped 5; count of bases not matched to a gene: 10. The CDR3 sequence is 16 residues long. Written as DNA, the CDR3 is TGTGCCAGTACCGAAAGCGGGAGGGCCTGGACCGGGGAGCTGTTTTTT. Its translation is CASTESGRAWTGELFF. Based on the CDR3 plus reference TRBV19 and TRBJ2-2, the full variable domain is DGGITQSPKYLFRKEGQNVTLSCEQNLNHDAMYWYRQDPGQGLRLIYYSQIVNDFQKGDIAEGYSVSREKKESFPLTVTSAQKNPTAFYLCASTESGRAWTGELFFGEGSRLTVL.

In this sample, this clone turned up once. The rearrangement joins TRBV29-1 to TRBJ2-1; D tentatively fits TRBD1 or TRBD2 (6 bases each). The CDR3 sequence is 12 residues long. The V end was cut by 6 bases, the J end by 6 bases, with 12 bases between. CDR1 and CDR2 from the germline V gene are SQVTM and ANQGSEA. The DNA of the CDR3 is TGCAGCGTGACTAGGGGGGCCAATGAGCAGTTCTTC. Residues: CSVTRGANEQFF.

The rearrangement joins TRBV15 to TRBJ1-4; TRBD1 agrees at 7 bases. This CDR3 region has 14 residues. The germline V gene encodes CDR1 LNHNV and CDR2 YYDKDF (reference sequence). V was clipped by 5 bases and J by 6 bases; unmatched bases: 6. This CDR3 is CATSLGQRDEKLFF. For the CDR3, the DNA is TGTGCCACCAGCTTGGGACAGCGGGATGAAAAACTGTTTTTT.

The J gene is TRBJ1-1, the V gene TRBV18, with a possible D match to TRBD1 (5 bases). The CDR3 runs to 16 residues. Trimming removed 6 bases from V and 1 base from J, with 18 bases in between. Germline values: CDR1 KGHSH, CDR2 LQKENI. The CDR3 loop reads CASSLYDLGRNTEAFF. Here the CDR3 DNA reads TGTGCCAGCTCCCTCTACGATCTGGGACGGAACACTGAAGCTTTCTTT.

The rearrangement joins TRBV28 to TRBJ1-1; D unclear. CDR1 and CDR2 (germline): MDHEN, SYDVKM. The CDR3 runs 13 residues. Trimming stripped 2 bases from V and 6 bases from J, with 10 bases between. CDR3: CASSLVGSSEAFF. In nucleotides, the CDR3 is TGTGCCAGCAGTTTAGTGGGTTCCTCTGAAGCTTTCTTT.

This clone turned up a few times. The V call is TRBV19, the J call TRBJ1-5; D gene unclear. Trimming took off 4 bases at V and 0 bases at J, with 10 bases between the two ends. The CDR3 extends over 15 amino acids. Germline V gene data show CDR1 as LNHDA and CDR2 as SQIVND (reference sequence). The CDR3 DNA reads TGTGCCAGTAGTAGGTTAGGAAATAGCAATCAGCCCCAGCATTTT. This codes for CASSRLGNSNQPQHF. Combining the CDR3 with reference TRBV19 and TRBJ1-5 gives the whole variable domain DGGITQSPKYLFRKEGQNVTLSCEQNLNHDAMYWYRQDPGQGLRLIYYSQIVNDFQKGDIAEGYSVSREKKESFPLTVTSAQKNPTAFYLCASSRLGNSNQPQHFGDGTRLSIL.

V is TRBV7-6 and J is TRBJ1-5; D is ambiguous. Germline lookup yields CDR1 SGHVS and CDR2 FNYEAQ. This CDR3 region has 14 residues. The ends were cut back, 3 bases at V and 7 bases at J, with 13 bases in the middle. The CDR3 loop is CASSLSASRQPQHF. The CDR3 DNA follows: TGTGCCAGCAGCTTGTCCGCCTCTAGGCAGCCCCAGCATTTT.

V gene TRBV18 combines with J gene TRBJ1-3; D gene uncertain. CDR1 is KGHSH and CDR2 is LQKENI in the germline V gene. Trimming pared 2 bases from V and 4 bases from J, leaving 6 bases between. The CDR3 spans 13 residues. The CDR3 loop is CASSPGPGNTIYF. DNA of the CDR3: TGTGCCAGCTCACCAGGCCCGGGAAACACCATATATTTT.

The sample holds one count of this clone. The chain recombines TRBV28 with TRBJ2-1, with D possibly TRBD1 on 5 matching bases. The CDR3 spans 17 residues. Looked up from germline, CDR1 is MDHEN and CDR2 is SYDVKM. The V end lost 3 bases, the J end lost 7 bases, and 22 bases lay between the germline ends. The CDR3 is CASSFSQGIYVGNEQFF. CDR3 bases: TGTGCCAGCAGTTTTAGCCAGGGAATATATGTGGGAAATGAGCAGTTCTTC. The whole variable domain, filled in from reference TRBV28 and TRBJ2-1, reads DVKVTQSSRYLVKRTGEKVFLECVQDMDHENMFWYRQDPGLGLRLIYFSYDVKMKEKGDIPEGYSVSREKKERFSLILESASTNQTSMYLCASSFSQGIYVGNEQFFGPGTRLTVL.

The rearrangement uses TRBV19 and TRBJ1-2; maybe TRBD1 (5 bases). Germline-derived CDR1 and CDR2 are LNHDA and SQIVND (reference sequence). The CDR3 sequence is 14 residues long. The V end lost 9 bases, the J end lost 2 bases, and 16 bases lay between the germline ends. The CDR3 DNA reads TGTGCCAGCTTCTCTTCGGGACCCAACTATGGCTACACCTTC. Translated, it gives CASFSSGPNYGYTF.

Only one count was recorded for this clone. This sequence joins TRBV5-1 and TRBJ1-1; D is possibly TRBD1 (6 bases). Germline assignment: CDR1 SGHRS and CDR2 YFSETQ. The CDR3 consists of 14 residues. V lost 2 bases, J lost 3 bases, and 11 bases lay in between. CDR3 in amino acids: CASSFQGWDTEAFF. In nucleotides, the CDR3 is TGCGCCAGCAGCTTTCAGGGGTGGGACACTGAAGCTTTCTTT.

V and J are TRBV6-7 and TRBJ2-7, with D perhaps being TRBD1 or TRBD2 (6 bases each). TRBV6-7 is an open reading frame whose function is uncertain. The CDR3 loop spans 12 amino acids. The CDR3 DNA sequence: TGTGCAGCCGGGGGCGGAGGATACGAGCAGTACTTC. It encodes CAAGGGGYEQYF.

The table lists this clone with a count of one. The chain couples TRBV11-3 to TRBJ1-4, with D tentatively TRBD1 (5 bases). This CDR3 is 15 amino acids long. V lost 5 bases and J lost 6, with 16 bases in between. Germline loops: CDR1 SGHNT, CDR2 YENEEA. CDR3 bases: TGTGCCAGCAGCCAGTCCAGGGTGGGGGATGAAAAACTGTTTTTT. This gives the protein CASSQSRVGDEKLFF.

This chain joins TRBV5-1 and TRBJ1-4; a weak D match, TRBD1 (6 bases). The CDR3 runs to 14 residues. In germline, CDR1 is SGHRS, CDR2 YFSETQ. V shed 0 bases and J shed 10 bases, with 13 bases lying between them. The CDR3 nucleotides read TGCGCCAGCAGCTTGGTGGATGGAGGGGGAAAACTGTTTTTT. Protein product: CASSLVDGGGKLFF.

The chain employs TRBV11-3 and TRBJ2-1, with 9 bases lining up with TRBD2. Trimming cost V 4 bases and J 5 bases; bases outside gene matches: 12. The CDR3 consists of 17 residues. CDR1 is SGHNT, CDR2 YENEEA, per germline. The CDR3 reads CASSWLPGLASNNEQFF. Here the CDR3 DNA reads TGTGCCAGCAGCTGGCTACCGGGACTAGCTTCCAACAATGAGCAGTTCTTC. Filled out from reference TRBV11-3 and TRBJ2-1, the complete variable domain reads EAGVVQSPRYKIIEKKQPVAFWCNPISGHNTLYWYLQNLGQGPELLIRYENEEAVDDSQLPKDRFSAERLKGVDSTLKIQPAELGDSAVYLCASSWLPGLASNNEQFFGPGTRLTVL.

In its sample, this clone was seen once. V and J are TRBV6-8 and TRBJ2-1, with 9 bases fitting TRBD2. In germline, CDR1 is MNHGY, CDR2 SAAAGT. V trimming: 4 bases; J trimming: 2 bases; junction bases outside the gene matches: 3. The CDR3 spans 15 residues. The DNA of the CDR3 is TGTGCCAGCAGTTCCAGCGGGGGGCCCTACAATGAGCAGTTCTTC. Translated: CASSSSGGPYNEQFF.

The rearrangement joins TRBV29-1 to TRBJ2-1, with D perhaps matching TRBD1 (6 bases). The V and J ends lost 6 bases and 5 bases respectively, with 14 bases between them. Germline assignment: CDR1 SQVTM and CDR2 ANQGSEA. This CDR3 has 13 amino acids. CDR3 sequence (DNA): TGCAGCGTAGACTATACAGGGAACAATGAGCAGTTCTTC. The encoded protein is CSVDYTGNNEQFF.